The 29 T cell receptor beta chains reported below all come from one sample, sequenced in a study of T-cell memory formation after mild COVID-19. TCRdb re-called the 5' RACE reads through MiXCR, storing one row per CDR3 protein. The sample consists of more than 300,000 distinct CDR3 sequences, approximately 13% of them appearing once. Input material: PBMCs or a T cell subset sorted from them (not recorded which). These receptors were collected from a man aged 18-30 years who had mild COVID-19 (a few samples of this study predate the infection). Cell type and time point are not known.

The chain links TRBV6-2 or TRBV6-3 to TRBJ2-1; D is possibly TRBD1 (6 bases). Per the germline V gene, CDR1 is MNHEY and CDR2 is SVGEGT. Trimming pared 7 bases from V and 13 bases from J, leaving 20 bases between. This CDR3 is built from 13 residues. CDR3 coding DNA: TGTGCCAGCACCGTTTTACTAGGGACAAGACAGTTCTTC. This codes for CASTVLLGTRQFF.

The chain combines TRBV25-1 with TRBJ2-1; D uncertain. Looked up from germline, CDR1 is MGHDK and CDR2 is SYGVNS. This CDR3 has 12 amino acids. The germline V and J ends were trimmed by 4 bases and 6 bases, with 7 bases remaining between them. For the CDR3, the DNA is TGTGCCAGCAGTGCAGTGAGCAATGAGCAGTTCTTC. The encoded protein is CASSAVSNEQFF.

Only one count was recorded for this clonotype. This chain connects TRBV20-1 to TRBJ2-5; a possible D gene is TRBD1 (6 bases). Germline values: CDR1 DFQATT, CDR2 SNEGSKA (reference sequence). The CDR3 is 15 residues long. V shed 5 bases and J shed 1 base, with 17 bases lying between them. DNA of the CDR3: TGCAGTGCTTACCTTTTTCTGGGGGCCCAAGAGACCCAGTACTTC. Translating gives CSAYLFLGAQETQYF.

This clonotype came up a few times. The chain uses TRBV7-8 and TRBJ2-7; D not resolved. Germline V gene data show CDR1 as SGHVS and CDR2 as FQNEAQ. V shed 4 bases and J shed 9 bases, with 22 bases lying between them. The CDR3 contains 15 residues. CDR3 in DNA: TGTGCCAGCAGCTCTGGGGATTTAGTGGGCTGGCGGCAGTACGTC. Amino acids: CASSSGDLVGWRQYV.

This chain joins TRBV5-5 and TRBJ2-7, with TRBD1 as a possible D gene (6 bases). The CDR3 extends over 15 amino acids. Germline values: CDR1 SGHKS, CDR2 YYEKEE (reference sequence). Trimming removed 0 bases at V and 2 bases at J, with 12 bases between. The CDR3 is CASSLDWGLTYEQYV. For the CDR3, the DNA is TGTGCCAGCAGCTTGGATTGGGGGCTAACCTACGAGCAGTACGTC.

This clonotype was recorded only once. The V call is TRBV6-6, the J call TRBJ2-6; possible D gene TRBD1, 6 bases. V lost 0 bases, J lost 1 base, and 7 bases lay in between. This CDR3 has 16 amino acids. Looked up from germline, CDR1 is MNHNY and CDR2 is SVGAGI (reference sequence). This CDR3 reads CASSYSRGSGANVLTF. In nucleotides, the CDR3 is TGTGCCAGCAGTTACTCGAGGGGGTCTGGGGCCAACGTCCTGACTTTC.

This clonotype was seen more than once but under ten times. The chain uses TRBV12-3 or TRBV12-4 and TRBJ1-5; possibly TRBD1 for D (5 bases). The CDR3 covers 16 residues. Trimming took off 3 bases at V and 1 base at J, with 13 bases between the two ends. The CDR3: CASSLLGVRSNQPQHF. CDR3 bases: TGTGCCAGCAGTTTGCTAGGGGTGAGAAGCAATCAGCCCCAGCATTTT.

This clonotype was counted ten times or more. The chain links TRBV29-1 to TRBJ2-3; 7 bases agree with TRBD2. The CDR3 consists of 14 residues. Germline loops: CDR1 SQVTM, CDR2 ANQGSEA. The junction had 9 bases not matched to a gene; V was cut back by 3 bases and J by 6 bases. DNA for the CDR3: TGCAGCGTTGATATCGGGGGGTTAACGGATACGCAGTATTTT. Its protein is CSVDIGGLTDTQYF.

This clonotype was seen ten or more times. This chain connects TRBV3-1 to TRBJ1-3; D ambiguous. The CDR3 spans 13 residues. Germline CDR1 is LGHDT and CDR2 is YNNKEL (reference sequence). Trimming took 4 bases from V and 4 from J, leaving 8 bases between them. CDR3 protein: CASSPYSGNTIYF. As DNA, the CDR3 is TGTGCCAGCAGCCCCTATTCGGGAAACACCATATATTTT.

This clonotype turned up a few times. The DNA for the CDR3 is TGCAGTGCTGGCGCGGGGGCAGATACGCAGTATTTT. This translates into CSAGAGADTQYF. The chain joins TRBV20-1 to TRBJ2-3, with 7 nucleotides matching TRBD2. V lost 5 bases, J lost 4 bases, and 3 bases stayed unmatched. Germline V gene sequence: CDR1 DFQATT, CDR2 SNEGSKA (reference sequence). The CDR3 extends over 12 amino acids.

This clonotype was seen more than once but under ten times. The rearrangement links TRBV5-1 to TRBJ2-6, with D tentatively TRBD2 (5 bases). This CDR3 has 16 amino acids. V shed 4 bases and J shed 2 bases, with 13 bases lying between them. Germline CDR1 reads SGHRS; CDR2 reads YFSETQ. CDR3 DNA sequence: TGCGCCAGCAGCCCTCGCTCGGGGACTGGGGCCAACGTCCTGACTTTC. Protein product: CASSPRSGTGANVLTF.

There are many counts of this clonotype. This chain connects TRBV7-8 to TRBJ2-7; either TRBD1 or TRBD2 may supply D (6 bases each). V dropped 3 bases and J dropped 5 bases, with 17 bases sitting between them. Germline V CDR1 and CDR2: SGHVS, FQNEAQ. The CDR3 runs 15 residues. The CDR3 here is CASSFDRPGVNEQYV. The CDR3, as DNA: TGTGCCAGCAGCTTCGACAGGCCGGGAGTTAACGAGCAGTACGTC.

This clonotype has just a few counts. The chain recombines TRBV6-6 with TRBJ1-1; 7 bases are shared with TRBD1. From germline, CDR1 is MNHNY and CDR2 SVGAGI (reference sequence). The CDR3 runs 15 residues. Losses at the gene ends were 5 bases for V and 4 bases for J; bases not matched to a gene: 10. The CDR3 nucleotides read TGTGCCAGCAGTAAGCAATACAGGGGCGGCACTGAAGCTTTCTTT. Translated: CASSKQYRGGTEAFF.

This clonotype occurred a few times. The chain is built from TRBV5-1 and TRBJ1-1; 12 bases align to TRBD1. The CDR3 is made up of 15 amino acids. Germline V CDR1 and CDR2: SGHRS, YFSETQ. The V gene end was trimmed by 4 bases and the J gene end by 7 bases; junction bases not matched to a gene: 8. The CDR3 DNA reads TGCGCCAGCAGCCAGCCGGGACAGGGGGCGAGTGAAGCTTTCTTT. Protein sequence: CASSQPGQGASEAFF. Full variable domain (outside the CDR3, taken from reference TRBV5-1 and TRBJ1-1): KAGVTQTPRYLIKTRGQQVTLSCSPISGHRSVSWYQQTPGQGLQFLFEYFSETQRNKGNFPGRFSGRQFSNSRSEMNVSTLELGDSALYLCASSQPGQGASEAFFGQGTRLTVV.

This clonotype was observed a few times. This sequence joins TRBV6-1 and TRBJ1-2, with D perhaps matching TRBD1 (6 bases). CDR3 length: 15 residues. The germline V gene encodes CDR1 MNHNS and CDR2 SASEGT. V lost 6 bases, J lost 3 bases, and 17 bases lay in between. The CDR3 nucleotides read TGTGCCAGCAGGGCGGGGAGGGGGTCTGACTATGGCTACACCTTC. It yields the protein CASRAGRGSDYGYTF.

This clonotype was seen more than once but under ten times. The chain combines TRBV7-2 with TRBJ1-1; TRBD1 agrees at 8 bases. This CDR3 is built from 15 residues. Germline assignment: CDR1 SGHTA and CDR2 FQGNSA. The V and J ends lost 5 bases and 5 bases, in that order; junction bases with no gene match: 10. The CDR3 region has the DNA TGTGCCAGCAGCGCAGGGGGCAGGGTCTGGACTGAAGCTTTCTTT. It translates to CASSAGGRVWTEAFF.

Only a few counts were recorded for this clonotype. The chain employs TRBV5-1 and TRBJ2-3, with 7 bases aligning to TRBD1. Per germline, CDR1 SGHRS and CDR2 YFSETQ. The junction had 5 bases not matched to a gene; V was cut back by 1 base and J by 0 bases. There are 16 residues in the CDR3. CDR3 loop: CASSLTGQESTDTQYF. CDR3 sequence (DNA): TGCGCCAGCAGCTTGACCGGACAGGAGAGCACAGATACGCAGTATTTT.

In this sample, this clonotype turned up a few times. The chain has TRBV5-6 and TRBJ1-1, with D uncertain. This CDR3 contains 12 residues. Trimming cost V 5 bases and J 7 bases, with 12 bases left between them. Germline V gives CDR1 SGHDT, CDR2 YYEEEE. For the CDR3, the DNA is TGTGCCAGCAGAGTAGTGGGCAGTGAAGCTTTCTTT. Its translation is CASRVVGSEAFF.

This clonotype has more than one count but fewer than ten. The V and J genes are TRBV3-1 and TRBJ2-5; TRBD2 matches at 8 bases. V lost 3 bases to trimming and J lost 3 bases; unmatched junction nucleotides: 9. The CDR3 runs 16 residues. Germline lookup yields CDR1 LGHDT and CDR2 YNNKEL (reference sequence). Written as DNA, the CDR3 is TGTGCCAGCAGCCACGGTTTTAGCGGGATCAAAGAGACCCAGTACTTC. Amino acids: CASSHGFSGIKETQYF.

The sample holds a few counts of this clonotype. The chain has TRBV3-1 and TRBJ2-5; possibly TRBD2 for D (7 bases). Per the germline V gene, CDR1 is LGHDT and CDR2 is YNNKEL (reference sequence). Trimming left V 4 bases short and J 5 bases short, with 11 bases between. The CDR3 loop spans 13 amino acids. CDR3 in amino acids: CASSPGGRETQYF. For the CDR3, the DNA is TGTGCCAGCAGCCCGGGGGGCCGGGAGACCCAGTACTTC.

This clonotype has just a few counts. The gene calls are TRBV11-3 and TRBJ2-2, with D possibly being TRBD1 or TRBD2 (5 bases each). Germline V gene lookup returns CDR1 SGHNT and CDR2 YENEEA. The length of the CDR3 is 15 residues. Trimming pared 0 bases from V and 7 bases from J, leaving 12 bases between. CDR3 bases: TGTGCCAGCAGCTTAGAAGGGACCAGCGGCGGGGAGCTGTTTTTT. Translating gives CASSLEGTSGGELFF.

J is TRBJ2-5 and V is TRBV7-2; D gene uncertain. This CDR3 has 13 amino acids. Per the germline V gene, CDR1 is SGHTA and CDR2 is FQGNSA. V was trimmed by 5 bases and J by 4 bases, leaving 11 bases between them. The CDR3 loop is CASSPLLGETQYF. The CDR3, as DNA: TGTGCCAGCAGCCCTCTTTTGGGAGAGACCCAGTACTTC.

This clonotype occurred a few times. This chain links TRBV29-1 with TRBJ1-1; no firm D call. V lost 6 bases and J lost 0, with 8 bases in between. This CDR3 contains 12 residues. Germline-derived CDR1 and CDR2 are SQVTM and ANQGSEA. Here the CDR3 reads CSVSAMNTEAFF. In DNA form, the CDR3 reads TGCAGCGTATCCGCCATGAACACTGAAGCTTTCTTT.

The chain recombines TRBV7-9 with TRBJ1-2, with a weak D call TRBD1 (5 bases). The CDR3 runs 14 residues. Trimming cost V 7 bases and J 2 bases, with 14 bases left between them. Germline V gives CDR1 SEHNR, CDR2 FQNEAQ (reference sequence). CDR3 loop: CASTSGGRNYGYTF. CDR3 nucleotide sequence: TGTGCCAGCACTTCGGGGGGGAGGAACTATGGCTACACCTTC.

The V and J genes are TRBV4-1 and TRBJ2-2, with 11 bases matching TRBD2. V was pared by 1 base and J by 9 bases, with 7 bases of the junction left unmatched. This CDR3 comprises 16 residues. Germline V CDR1 and CDR2: MGHRA, YSYEKL. CDR3 region: CASSQASGGSPRELFF. The DNA of the CDR3 is TGCGCCAGCAGCCAAGCTAGCGGGGGGTCACCGCGGGAGCTGTTTTTT.

This clonotype was observed at least ten times. The gene calls are TRBV6-2 or TRBV6-3 and TRBJ1-5; D is perhaps TRBD1 (5 bases). Trimming removed 7 bases from V and 3 bases from J, with 16 bases in between. CDR3 length: 15 amino acids. Germline V CDR1 and CDR2: MNHEY, SVGEGT. The CDR3 here is CASKGWGHDNQPQHF. The DNA for the CDR3 is TGTGCCAGCAAAGGTTGGGGCCACGACAATCAGCCCCAGCATTTT.

V gene TRBV5-1 combines with J gene TRBJ2-3; TRBD2 matches at 9 bases. Germline V gene sequence: CDR1 SGHRS, CDR2 YFSETQ. CDR3 length: 18 amino acids. The J segment lost 4 bases and the V segment lost 0 bases, leaving 12 bases of the junction unmatched. CDR3 DNA sequence: TGCGCCAGCAGCTTGGCGGGCCCTTTTGCGGGAGGGGCAGATACGCAGTATTTT. Its protein product is CASSLAGPFAGGADTQYF.

This clonotype was detected ten times or more. The gene calls are TRBV7-3 and TRBJ2-3; D is ambiguous. Trimming removed 4 bases at V and 2 bases at J, with 7 bases between. Germline V gives CDR1 SGHTA, CDR2 FQGTGA. The CDR3 spans 13 residues. The CDR3 spells CASSSRVTDTQYF. The CDR3 nucleotides are TGTGCCAGCAGCTCACGGGTCACAGATACGCAGTATTTT. The entire variable domain, with the rest obtained from reference TRBV7-3 and TRBJ2-3, is as follows: GAGVSQTPSNKVTEKGKYVELRCDPISGHTALYWYRQSLGQGPEFLIYFQGTGAADDSGLPNDRFFAVRPEGSVSTLKIQRTERGDSAVYLCASSSRVTDTQYFGPGTRLTVL.

This clonotype was detected a few times. This chain uses TRBV24-1 with TRBJ2-7; D call uncertain. CDR1 is KGHDR and CDR2 is SFDVKD in the germline V gene. V lost 5 bases, J lost 0 bases, and 16 bases lay in between. The CDR3 covers 16 residues. CDR3 DNA sequence: TGTGCCACCAGTGGGGATCAACCCAGAAGCTCCTACGAGCAGTACTTC. Translated: CATSGDQPRSSYEQYF.